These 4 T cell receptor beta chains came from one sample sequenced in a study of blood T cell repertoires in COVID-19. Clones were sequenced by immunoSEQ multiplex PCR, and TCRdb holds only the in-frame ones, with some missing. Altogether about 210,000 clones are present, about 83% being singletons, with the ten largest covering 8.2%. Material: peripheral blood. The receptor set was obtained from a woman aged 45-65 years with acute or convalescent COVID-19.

The CDR3 DNA reads as TGCGCCAGCAGCCATCCAGGGTCGGGCATGAACACTGAAGCTTTCTTT. Translated: CASSHPGSGMNTEAFF. The gene calls are TRBV5-1 and TRBJ1-1; D is possibly TRBD1 (5 bases). V dropped 4 bases and J dropped 0 bases, with 16 bases sitting between them. This CDR3 contains 16 residues. Germline values: CDR1 SGHRS, CDR2 YFSETQ.

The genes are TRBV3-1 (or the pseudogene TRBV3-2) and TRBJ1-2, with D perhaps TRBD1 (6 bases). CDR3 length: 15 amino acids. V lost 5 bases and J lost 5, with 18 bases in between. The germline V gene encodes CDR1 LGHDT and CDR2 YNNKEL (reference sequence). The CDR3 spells CASSNPQGSTYGYTF. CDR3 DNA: TGTGCCAGCAGCAACCCACAGGGTTCCACTTATGGCTACACCTTC.

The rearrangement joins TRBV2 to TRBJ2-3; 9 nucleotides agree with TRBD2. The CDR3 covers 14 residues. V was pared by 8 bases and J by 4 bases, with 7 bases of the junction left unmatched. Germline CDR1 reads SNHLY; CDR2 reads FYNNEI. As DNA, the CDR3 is TGTGCCAGCCGGTCCGCGGGAGGGGCAGATACGCAGTATTTT. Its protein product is CASRSAGGADTQYF.

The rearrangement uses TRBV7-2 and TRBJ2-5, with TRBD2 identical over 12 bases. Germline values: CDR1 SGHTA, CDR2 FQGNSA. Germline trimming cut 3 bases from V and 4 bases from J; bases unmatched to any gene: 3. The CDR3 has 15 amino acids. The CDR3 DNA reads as TGTGCCAGCAGCTTGACTAGCGGGAGCGGAGAGACCCAGTACTTC. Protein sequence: CASSLTSGSGETQYF. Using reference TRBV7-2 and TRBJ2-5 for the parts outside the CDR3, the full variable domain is GAGVSQSPSNKVTEKGKDVELRCDPISGHTALYWYRQSLGQGLEFLIYFQGNSAPDKSGLPSDRFSAERTGGSVSTLTIQRTQQEDSAVYLCASSLTSGSGETQYFGPGTRLLVL.